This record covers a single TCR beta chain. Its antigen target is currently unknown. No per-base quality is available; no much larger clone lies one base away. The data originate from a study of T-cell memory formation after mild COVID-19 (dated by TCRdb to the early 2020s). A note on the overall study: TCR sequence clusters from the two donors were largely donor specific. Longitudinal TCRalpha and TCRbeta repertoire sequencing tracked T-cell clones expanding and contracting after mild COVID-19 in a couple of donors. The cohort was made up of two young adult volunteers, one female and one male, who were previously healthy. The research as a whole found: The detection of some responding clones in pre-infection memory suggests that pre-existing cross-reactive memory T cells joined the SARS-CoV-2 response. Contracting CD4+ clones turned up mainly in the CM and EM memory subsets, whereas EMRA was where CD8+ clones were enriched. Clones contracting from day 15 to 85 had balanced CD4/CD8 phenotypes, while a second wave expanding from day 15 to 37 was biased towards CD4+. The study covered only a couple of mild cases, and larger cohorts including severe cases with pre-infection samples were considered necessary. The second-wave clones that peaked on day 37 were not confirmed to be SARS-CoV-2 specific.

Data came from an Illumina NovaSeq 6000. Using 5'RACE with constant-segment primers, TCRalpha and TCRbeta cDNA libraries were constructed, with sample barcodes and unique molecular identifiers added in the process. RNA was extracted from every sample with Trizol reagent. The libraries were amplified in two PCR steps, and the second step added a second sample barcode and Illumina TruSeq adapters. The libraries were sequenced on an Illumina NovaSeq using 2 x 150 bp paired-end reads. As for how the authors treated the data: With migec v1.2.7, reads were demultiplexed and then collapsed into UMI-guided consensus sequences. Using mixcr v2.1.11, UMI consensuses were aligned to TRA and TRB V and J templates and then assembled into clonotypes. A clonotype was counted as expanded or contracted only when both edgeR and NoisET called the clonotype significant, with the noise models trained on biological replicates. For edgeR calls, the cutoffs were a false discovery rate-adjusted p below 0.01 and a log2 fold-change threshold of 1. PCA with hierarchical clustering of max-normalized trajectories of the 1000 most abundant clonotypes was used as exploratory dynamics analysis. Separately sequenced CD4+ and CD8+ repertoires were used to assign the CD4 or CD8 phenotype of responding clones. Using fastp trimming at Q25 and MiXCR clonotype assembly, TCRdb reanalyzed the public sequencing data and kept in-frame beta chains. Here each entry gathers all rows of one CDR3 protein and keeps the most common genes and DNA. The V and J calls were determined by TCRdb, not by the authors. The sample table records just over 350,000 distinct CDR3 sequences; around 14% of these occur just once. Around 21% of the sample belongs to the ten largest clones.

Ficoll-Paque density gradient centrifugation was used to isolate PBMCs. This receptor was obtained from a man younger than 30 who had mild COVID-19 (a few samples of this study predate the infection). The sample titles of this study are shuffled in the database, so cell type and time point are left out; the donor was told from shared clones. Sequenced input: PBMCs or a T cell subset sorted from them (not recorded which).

The CDR3 here reads CASITADHNQPQHF. Here is the DNA: TGTGCCAGCATCACAGCGGATCACAATCAGCCCCAGCATTTT. The receptor chain draws on TRBV6-6 and TRBJ1-5; the D gene assignment is ambiguous. Including the terminal cysteine and phenylalanine, the CDR3 comprises 14 residues. Kept here is only the CDR3 DNA, which spans 42 bases and is read in frame from base 1. V gives up 7 bases and J gives up 3 bases, and the segment between their germline ends measures 13 bases. The germline V gene (reference sequence) yields MNHNY for CDR1 and SVGAGI for CDR2.